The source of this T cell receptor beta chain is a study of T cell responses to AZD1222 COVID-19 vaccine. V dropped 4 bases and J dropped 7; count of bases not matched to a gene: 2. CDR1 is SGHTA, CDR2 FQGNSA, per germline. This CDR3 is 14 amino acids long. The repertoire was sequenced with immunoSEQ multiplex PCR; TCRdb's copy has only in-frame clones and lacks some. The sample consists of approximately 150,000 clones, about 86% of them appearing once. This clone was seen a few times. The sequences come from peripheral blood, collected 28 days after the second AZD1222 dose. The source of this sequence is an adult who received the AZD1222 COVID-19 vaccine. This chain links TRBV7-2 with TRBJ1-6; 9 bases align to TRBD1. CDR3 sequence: CASSSGTGNSPLHF. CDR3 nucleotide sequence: TGTGCCAGCAGCTCCGGGACAGGGAATTCACCCCTCCACTTT.